The 2 T cell receptor beta chains below all came from one sample that was sequenced in a study of blood T cell repertoires in COVID-19. Produced via immunoSEQ multiplex PCR; TCRdb's table is partial and in-frame only. Among tens of thousands of clones listed, about 88% were seen once. The specimen was peripheral blood. The receptors were gathered from a human donor in a cohort sampled during active COVID-19.

This CDR3 is CASREWETSSGNTIYF. CDR3 bases: TGCGCCAGCAGGGAGTGGGAGACTAGCTCTGGAAACACCATATATTTT. This chain joins TRBV5-1 and TRBJ1-3; D gene unclear. The CDR3 consists of 16 residues. Germline CDR1 and CDR2: SGHRS and YFSETQ. V was cut by 5 bases and J by 0 bases, with 15 bases left in between.

V usage is TRBV9 and J usage is TRBJ2-4; 7 bases fit TRBD1. CDR1 is SGDLS and CDR2 is YYNGEE in the germline V gene. This CDR3 is 17 amino acids long. Losses at the gene ends were 4 bases for V and 8 bases for J; bases not matched to a gene: 18. This CDR3 reads CASSHPTGPGANDIQYF. The CDR3 coding sequence is TGTGCCAGCAGCCACCCGACAGGGCCCGGAGCCAATGACATTCAGTACTTC.